The clone carrying this T cell receptor beta chain was observed at least ten times. Its antigen remains unknown. Preparation of the TCRbeta library was carried out with unique molecular identifiers. TCRdb redid the calling of the PCR reads with MiXCR, one entry per CDR3 protein. Of about 600,000 distinct CDR3 sequences in the sample, about 21% were seen once. These data originate in a study of T-cell reconstitution after alpha-beta-depleted transplantation in children. Study conclusions and caveats: The study traced high day-60 TCRbeta diversity in some patients to surviving recipient T cells and thymic progenitors. It was newly produced T cells that mostly accounted for T-cell counts and diversity one year after transplant. Approximately two months post-transplant, alpha-beta T cells reportedly originated from several hundred expanded graft clones.

Germline CDR1 DFQATT, CDR2 SNEGSKA (reference sequence). The CDR3 extends over 15 amino acids. V lost 6 bases, J lost 4 bases, and 21 bases lay in between. Source: PBMCs, mostly from graft donor cells, taken 360 days after TCRalphabeta/CD19-depleted stem cell transplant. The sequence came from a boy under two years old who had a stem cell transplant for acute myeloid leukemia, so the T cells may come from the graft donor. This chain joins TRBV20-1 and TRBJ2-5, with D maybe TRBD2 (5 bases). The DNA of the CDR3 is TGCAGTGCCAGGATCCCCCGGGGAAGTCCAGAGACCCAGTACTTC. Translated, it gives CSARIPRGSPETQYF.